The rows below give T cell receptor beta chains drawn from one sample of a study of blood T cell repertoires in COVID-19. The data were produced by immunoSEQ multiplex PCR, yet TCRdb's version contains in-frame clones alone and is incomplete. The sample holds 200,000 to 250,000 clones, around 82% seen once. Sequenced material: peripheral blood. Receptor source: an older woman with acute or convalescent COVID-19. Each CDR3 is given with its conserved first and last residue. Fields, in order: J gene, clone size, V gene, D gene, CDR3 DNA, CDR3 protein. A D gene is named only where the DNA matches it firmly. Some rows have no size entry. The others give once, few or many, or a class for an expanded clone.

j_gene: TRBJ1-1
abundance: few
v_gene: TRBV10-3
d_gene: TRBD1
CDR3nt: TGTGCCATCATGGAGATTGGGGGACAGTCGAACACTGAAGCTTTCTTT
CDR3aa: CAIMEIGGQSNTEAFF

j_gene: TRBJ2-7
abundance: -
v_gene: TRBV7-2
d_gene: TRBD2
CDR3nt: TGTGCCAGCAGCAGGCAAGCGGGGGGCCTCTACGAGCAGTACTTC
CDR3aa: CASSRQAGGLYEQYF

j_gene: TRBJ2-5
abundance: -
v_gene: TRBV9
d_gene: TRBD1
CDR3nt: TGTGCCAGCAGCGCGCGGGACAGGGGATCGGAGACCCAGTACTTC
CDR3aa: CASSARDRGSETQYF

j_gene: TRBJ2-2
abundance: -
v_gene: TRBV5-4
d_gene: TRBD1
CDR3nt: TGTGAGACTTTAGACAGGGAGAACACCGGGGAGCTGTTTTTT
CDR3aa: CETLDRENTGELFF

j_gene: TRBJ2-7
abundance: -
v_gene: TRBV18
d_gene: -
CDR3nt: TGTGCCAGCTCACAAAACAGGGAATTGTGGGGCGAGCAGTACTTC
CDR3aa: CASSQNRELWGEQYF

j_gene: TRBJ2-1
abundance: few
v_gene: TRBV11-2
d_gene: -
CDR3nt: TGTGCCAGCAGCGGGGGCCGCTCCTACAATGAGCAGTTCTTC
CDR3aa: CASSGGRSYNEQFF

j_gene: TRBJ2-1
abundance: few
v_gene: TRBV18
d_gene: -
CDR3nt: TGTGCCAGCTCACCACCGGGTACGAGGATTGAGCAGTTCTTC
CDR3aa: CASSPPGTRIEQFF

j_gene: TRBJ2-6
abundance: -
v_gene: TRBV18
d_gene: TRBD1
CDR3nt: TGTGCCAGCTCACCAGGGACAGGGATCTCTGGGGCCAACGTCCTGACTTTC
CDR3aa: CASSPGTGISGANVLTF

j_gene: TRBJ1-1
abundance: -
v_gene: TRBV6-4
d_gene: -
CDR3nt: TGTGCCAGCAGTCAAGGGGTGAACACTGAAGCTTTCTTT
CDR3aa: CASSQGVNTEAFF

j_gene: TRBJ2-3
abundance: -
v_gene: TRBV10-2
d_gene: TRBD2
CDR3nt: TGCGCCAGCAGTGACGGGGGGGCAGATACGCAGTATTTT
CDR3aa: CASSDGGADTQYF

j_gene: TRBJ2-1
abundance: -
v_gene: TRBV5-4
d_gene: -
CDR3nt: TGTGCCAGCAGCTTGCCACAGAGCAATGAGCAGTTCTTC
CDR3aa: CASSLPQSNEQFF

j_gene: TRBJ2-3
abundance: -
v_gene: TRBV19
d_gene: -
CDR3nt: TGTGCCAGTAGCCCCGGTCAGGGGGATACGCAGTATTTT
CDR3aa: CASSPGQGDTQYF

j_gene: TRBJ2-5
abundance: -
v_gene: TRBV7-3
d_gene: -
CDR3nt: TGTGCCAGCAGCTTAACCAGTTATCAGACCCAGTACTTC
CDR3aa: CASSLTSYQTQYF

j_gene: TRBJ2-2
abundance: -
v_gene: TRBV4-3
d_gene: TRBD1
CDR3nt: TGCGCCAGCAGCCAAGATCCGGGACAGCAGTCGACCGGGGAGCTGTTTTTT
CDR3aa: CASSQDPGQQSTGELFF

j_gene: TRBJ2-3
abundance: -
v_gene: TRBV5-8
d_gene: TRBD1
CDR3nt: TGTGCCAGCAGCTCCCCGGGACAGGCCTCTAGCACAGATACGCAGTATTTT
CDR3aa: CASSSPGQASSTDTQYF

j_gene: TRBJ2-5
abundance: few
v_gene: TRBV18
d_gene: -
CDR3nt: TGTGCCAGCTCACCACCGACCGGGGGATTGCAGACCCAGTACTTC
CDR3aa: CASSPPTGGLQTQYF

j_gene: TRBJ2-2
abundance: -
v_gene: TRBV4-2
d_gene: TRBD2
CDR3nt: TGTGCCAGCAGCCAAGATATCGGGGGGGGCCGGACCGGGGAGCTGTTTTTT
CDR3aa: CASSQDIGGGRTGELFF

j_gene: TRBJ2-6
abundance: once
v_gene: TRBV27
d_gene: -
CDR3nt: TGTGCCACCGGGAAAGGTATGGAGGGGGCCAACGTCCTGACTTTC
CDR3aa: CATGKGMEGANVLTF

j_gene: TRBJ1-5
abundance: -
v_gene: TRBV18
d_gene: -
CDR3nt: TGTGCCAGCTCACCCCCCCCTACGACAGGTCTGAATCAGCCCCAGCATTTT
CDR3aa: CASSPPPTTGLNQPQHF

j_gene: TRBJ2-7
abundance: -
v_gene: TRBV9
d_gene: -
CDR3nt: TGTGCCAGCAGCGTAGGGGGGGTTCCGAGCTCCTACGAGCAGTACTTC
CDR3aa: CASSVGGVPSSYEQYF

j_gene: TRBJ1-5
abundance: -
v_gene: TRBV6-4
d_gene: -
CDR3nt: TGTGCCAGCAGTGACGAGGCGGGAAAAGGTCAGCCCCAGCATTTT
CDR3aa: CASSDEAGKGQPQHF

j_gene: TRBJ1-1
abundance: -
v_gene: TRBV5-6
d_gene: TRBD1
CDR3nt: TGTGCCAGCAGCTCCAGGCGGTGGGACAGATGGAACACTGAAGCTTTCTTT
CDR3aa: CASSSRRWDRWNTEAFF

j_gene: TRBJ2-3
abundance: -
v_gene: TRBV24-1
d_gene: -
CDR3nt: TGTGCCACCAATAAGGCGGGCACAGATACGCAGTATTTT
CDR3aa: CATNKAGTDTQYF

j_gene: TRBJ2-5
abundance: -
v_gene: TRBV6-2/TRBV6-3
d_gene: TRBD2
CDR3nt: TGTGCCAGCAGTTACACTAGCGGGGGGGCCGGGCCTTGGAAGACCCAGTACTTC
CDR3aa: CASSYTSGGAGPWKTQYF

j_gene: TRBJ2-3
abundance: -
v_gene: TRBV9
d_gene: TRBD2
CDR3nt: TGTGCCAGCAGCTCCCGCCGACTAGCGGGGGGGCCAGATACGCAGTATTTT
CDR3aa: CASSSRRLAGGPDTQYF

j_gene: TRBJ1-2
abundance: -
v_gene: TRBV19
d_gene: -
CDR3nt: TGTGCCAGTAGTATCCCCAACAGGGAACGGGATGGCTACACCTTC
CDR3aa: CASSIPNRERDGYTF

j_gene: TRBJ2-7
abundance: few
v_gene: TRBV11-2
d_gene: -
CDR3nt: TGTGCCAGCAGCTTAGATGGGCGACAGAGCTACTACGAGCAGTACTTC
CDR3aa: CASSLDGRQSYYEQYF

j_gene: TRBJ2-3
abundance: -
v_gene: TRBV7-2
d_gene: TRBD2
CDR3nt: TGTGCCAGCAGCACCCGACTAGCGGGGGGAGCGGATACGCAGTATTTT
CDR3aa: CASSTRLAGGADTQYF

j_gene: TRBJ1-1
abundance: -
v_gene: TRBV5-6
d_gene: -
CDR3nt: TGTGCCAGCAGCTTAGTCGCAGGGAAAGCTTTCTTT
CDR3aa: CASSLVAGKAFF

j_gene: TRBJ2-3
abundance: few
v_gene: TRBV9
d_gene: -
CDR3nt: TGTGCCAGCAGCGGCCCCGCGGGGTCAGATACGCAGTATTTT
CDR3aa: CASSGPAGSDTQYF